Listed below are T cell receptor beta chains from one sample, sequenced in a study of CD8+CD57+ T cells in acquired aplastic anemia. MiXCR, applied by TCRdb to the reads, yields one record per CDR3 protein. The repertoire holds about 220,000 distinct CDR3 sequences, with around half as singletons. Sequencing was performed on sorted CD4+, CD8+, or CD8+CD57+ T cells (not recorded which) from PBMCs. The receptor set was obtained from a human donor with aplastic anemia. CDR3s include the opening cysteine and the closing phenylalanine or tryptophan. The order of the fields is clone size, V gene, J gene, D gene, CDR3 DNA, CDR3 protein. D genes are given only for firm matches. Size tells how often a clone was seen (once, few, many) or the class of an expanded clone, and some rows leave it out.

clone size: many
V gene: TRBV27
J gene: TRBJ2-7
D gene: TRBD1
CDR3 DNA: TGTGCCAGCAGTTTACCAGGGGGCTACGAGCAGTACTTC
CDR3 protein: CASSLPGGYEQYF

clone size: -
V gene: TRBV6-5
J gene: TRBJ2-2
D gene: -
CDR3 DNA: TGTGCCAGCACCCACTCGGAGGGGAAGGACACCGGGGAGCTGTTTTTT
CDR3 protein: CASTHSEGKDTGELFF

clone size: -
V gene: TRBV24-1
J gene: TRBJ2-1
D gene: -
CDR3 DNA: TGTGCCACCAGTGATGAGAGCTCCTACAATGAGCAGTTCTTC
CDR3 protein: CATSDESSYNEQFF

clone size: -
V gene: TRBV25-1
J gene: TRBJ2-6
D gene: TRBD1
CDR3 DNA: TGTGCCAGCAGTGCCAGGGGGCAGGGGGCCAACGTCCTGACTTTC
CDR3 protein: CASSARGQGANVLTF

clone size: -
V gene: TRBV30
J gene: TRBJ1-4
D gene: -
CDR3 DNA: TGTGCCTGGAGTTTGGGTTTTGGCTCCGGTTCCGAAAAACTGTTTTTT
CDR3 protein: CAWSLGFGSGSEKLFF

clone size: -
V gene: TRBV19
J gene: TRBJ2-1
D gene: -
CDR3 DNA: TGTGCCAGTAGTATGGTAGGCTCCTACAATGAGCAGTTCTTC
CDR3 protein: CASSMVGSYNEQFF

clone size: -
V gene: TRBV20-1
J gene: TRBJ2-7
D gene: -
CDR3 DNA: TGCAGTTACGGGACTTCAGCCTACGAGCAGTACTTC
CDR3 protein: CSYGTSAYEQYF

clone size: -
V gene: TRBV7-9
J gene: TRBJ2-5
D gene: -
CDR3 DNA: TGTGCCAGCAGCTTGGACGTCGAACGGACCCAGTACTTC
CDR3 protein: CASSLDVERTQYF

clone size: few
V gene: TRBV10-3
J gene: TRBJ2-1
D gene: TRBD2
CDR3 DNA: TGTGCCACCGGGGGGGGAGAGCAGTTCTTC
CDR3 protein: CATGGGEQFF

clone size: -
V gene: TRBV3-1
J gene: TRBJ2-2
D gene: -
CDR3 DNA: TGTGCCAGCAGCCCGGGAGCGAACACCGGGGAGCTGTTTTTT
CDR3 protein: CASSPGANTGELFF

clone size: many
V gene: TRBV10-3
J gene: TRBJ1-2
D gene: -
CDR3 DNA: TGTGCCATCAGTCTACCCTTAGCCCCCTATGGCTACACCTTC
CDR3 protein: CAISLPLAPYGYTF

clone size: many
V gene: TRBV9
J gene: TRBJ2-3
D gene: -
CDR3 DNA: TGTGCCAGCAGCGTAGAGGTCGACTATACCACAGATACGCAGTATTTT
CDR3 protein: CASSVEVDYTTDTQYF

clone size: -
V gene: TRBV19
J gene: TRBJ1-1
D gene: -
CDR3 DNA: TGTGCCAGTCAAATGGGTCCGGGGAGGGTCACTGAAGCTTTCTTT
CDR3 protein: CASQMGPGRVTEAFF

clone size: -
V gene: TRBV7-2
J gene: TRBJ2-5
D gene: -
CDR3 DNA: TGTGCCAGCAGCTTAGCGAGGCTAGGTTCCCAAGAGACCCAGTACTTC
CDR3 protein: CASSLARLGSQETQYF

clone size: many
V gene: TRBV5-8
J gene: TRBJ2-2
D gene: -
CDR3 DNA: TGTGCCAGCAGGCAGGCCCCGACTTCGCCCACCGGGGAGCTGTTTTTT
CDR3 protein: CASRQAPTSPTGELFF

clone size: -
V gene: TRBV24-1
J gene: TRBJ2-2
D gene: -
CDR3 DNA: TGTGCCACCAGTCCTCTACAGGCTTTGAACACCGGGGAGCTGGTTTTT
CDR3 protein: CATSPLQALNTGELVF

clone size: many
V gene: TRBV14
J gene: TRBJ2-7
D gene: TRBD1
CDR3 DNA: TGTGCCAGCAGCCAGACCTGGACAGGGACCTACGAGCAGTACTTC
CDR3 protein: CASSQTWTGTYEQYF

clone size: -
V gene: TRBV19
J gene: TRBJ2-2
D gene: TRBD2
CDR3 DNA: TGTGCCAGTAGTACGAGCGGGGCCGGGGAGCTGTTTTTT
CDR3 protein: CASSTSGAGELFF

clone size: -
V gene: TRBV20-1
J gene: TRBJ2-7
D gene: -
CDR3 DNA: TGCAGTGCTAGAGATGGTGGGGGGTATGGGCAGTACTTC
CDR3 protein: CSARDGGGYGQYF

clone size: -
V gene: TRBV25-1
J gene: TRBJ1-1
D gene: TRBD1
CDR3 DNA: TGTGCCAGCAGTGAATGGACAGGGGGTAGCACTGAAGCTTTCTTT
CDR3 protein: CASSEWTGGSTEAFF

clone size: many
V gene: TRBV20-1
J gene: TRBJ2-1
D gene: -
CDR3 DNA: TGCAGTGCTCCCCTTACTAGGACCTACAATGAGCAGTTCTTC
CDR3 protein: CSAPLTRTYNEQFF

clone size: -
V gene: TRBV12-3/TRBV12-4
J gene: TRBJ1-2
D gene: -
CDR3 DNA: TGTGCCAGCAGTCCCGGAGGGGGGTACCGTCCTGGCTACACCTTC
CDR3 protein: CASSPGGGYRPGYTF

clone size: many
V gene: TRBV7-9
J gene: TRBJ2-7
D gene: -
CDR3 DNA: TGTGCCAGCAGCCAACTAATTTACGAGCAGTACTTC
CDR3 protein: CASSQLIYEQYF

clone size: many
V gene: TRBV2
J gene: TRBJ1-2
D gene: TRBD1
CDR3 DNA: TGTGCCAGCTGGCAGGGGGCTAACTATGGCTACACCTTC
CDR3 protein: CASWQGANYGYTF

clone size: -
V gene: TRBV9
J gene: TRBJ1-1
D gene: TRBD1
CDR3 DNA: TGTGCCAGCAGCGTGTTTGACAGGGTCAACACTGAAGCTTTCTTT
CDR3 protein: CASSVFDRVNTEAFF

clone size: few
V gene: TRBV29-1
J gene: TRBJ2-1
D gene: TRBD1
CDR3 DNA: TGCAGCGTTGAAGATCGGGGGACAGGGCTCAACAATGAGCAGTTCTTC
CDR3 protein: CSVEDRGTGLNNEQFF

clone size: -
V gene: TRBV2
J gene: TRBJ1-2
D gene: -
CDR3 DNA: TGTGCCAGCAGGGATGACAGATCCGGCGATGGCTACACCTTC
CDR3 protein: CASRDDRSGDGYTF

clone size: -
V gene: TRBV7-2
J gene: TRBJ1-2
D gene: -
CDR3 DNA: TGTGCCAGCAGCAGAACAGGGAACTATGGCTACACCTTC
CDR3 protein: CASSRTGNYGYTF

clone size: -
V gene: TRBV5-1
J gene: TRBJ2-7
D gene: TRBD1
CDR3 DNA: TGCGCCAGCAGCTTGGGGGGCAGGGGGAGATCCGGGGTCGTCTACGAGCAGTACTTC
CDR3 protein: CASSLGGRGRSGVVYEQYF

clone size: -
V gene: TRBV7-9
J gene: TRBJ2-1
D gene: TRBD1
CDR3 DNA: TGTGCCAGCAGCTTATGGGACAGGGGTACGAATGAGCAGTTCTTC
CDR3 protein: CASSLWDRGTNEQFF

clone size: many
V gene: TRBV7-2
J gene: TRBJ1-1
D gene: -
CDR3 DNA: TGTGCCAGCAGCTTGTCGGGGATCACTGAAGCTTTCTTT
CDR3 protein: CASSLSGITEAFF

clone size: few
V gene: TRBV9
J gene: TRBJ2-2
D gene: -
CDR3 DNA: TGTGCCAGCAGCGTAAACAGGGCTATCGGGGAGCTGTTTTTT
CDR3 protein: CASSVNRAIGELFF

clone size: many
V gene: TRBV14
J gene: TRBJ1-4
D gene: TRBD1
CDR3 DNA: TGTGCCAGCAGCCAAGGGACAGGGTGGGGTGAAAAACTGTTTTTT
CDR3 protein: CASSQGTGWGEKLFF

clone size: -
V gene: TRBV12-3/TRBV12-4
J gene: TRBJ2-7
D gene: TRBD2
CDR3 DNA: TGTGCCAGCAGAGCGGGGAGCCCCTACGAGCAGTACTTC
CDR3 protein: CASRAGSPYEQYF

clone size: many
V gene: TRBV12-3/TRBV12-4
J gene: TRBJ1-5
D gene: -
CDR3 DNA: TGTGCCAGCCAATCAGGGGCCAGCAATCAGCCCCAGCATTTT
CDR3 protein: CASQSGASNQPQHF

clone size: many
V gene: TRBV5-1
J gene: TRBJ2-1
D gene: TRBD1
CDR3 DNA: TGCGCCAGCAGCGCCGGGACAGGGTCTTTTGATGAGCAGTTCTTC
CDR3 protein: CASSAGTGSFDEQFF

clone size: -
V gene: TRBV18
J gene: TRBJ2-7
D gene: TRBD1
CDR3 DNA: TGTGCCAGCTCACCACCTGGGACAGTCCACGAGCAGTACTTC
CDR3 protein: CASSPPGTVHEQYF

clone size: once
V gene: TRBV9
J gene: TRBJ1-4
D gene: TRBD1
CDR3 DNA: TGTGCCAGCAGTCGGGAACAGGGGTCGGACGAAGAACTGTTTTTT
CDR3 protein: CASSREQGSDEELFF

clone size: -
V gene: TRBV7-7
J gene: TRBJ2-3
D gene: -
CDR3 DNA: TGTGCCAGCAGCACAGGGCAGGGAGGTATCACAGATACGCAGTATTTT
CDR3 protein: CASSTGQGGITDTQYF

clone size: many
V gene: TRBV7-9
J gene: TRBJ1-5
D gene: -
CDR3 DNA: TGTGCCAGCAGCCCCCCTGGCAATCAGCCCCAGCATTTT
CDR3 protein: CASSPPGNQPQHF

clone size: many
V gene: TRBV7-6
J gene: TRBJ2-1
D gene: -
CDR3 DNA: TGTGCCAGCAGCTTACTTGCTGAGCAGTTCTTC
CDR3 protein: CASSLLAEQFF

clone size: many
V gene: TRBV9
J gene: TRBJ2-3
D gene: TRBD2
CDR3 DNA: TGTGCCAGCAGCGTAGACGGGGGGACGACAGATACGCAGTATTTT
CDR3 protein: CASSVDGGTTDTQYF

clone size: -
V gene: TRBV7-2
J gene: TRBJ2-5
D gene: -
CDR3 DNA: TGTGCCAGCAGCACTGTCCCAGAGACCCAGTACTTC
CDR3 protein: CASSTVPETQYF

clone size: few
V gene: TRBV5-1
J gene: TRBJ1-1
D gene: TRBD1
CDR3 DNA: TGCGCCAGCAGCTTTGACAGGGGGCATATCGGTTTTACTGAAGCTTTCTTT
CDR3 protein: CASSFDRGHIGFTEAFF

clone size: few
V gene: TRBV2
J gene: TRBJ1-5
D gene: -
CDR3 DNA: TGTGCCAGCACGGGATGGGAAGGGCAGCCCCAGCATTTT
CDR3 protein: CASTGWEGQPQHF

clone size: -
V gene: TRBV9
J gene: TRBJ2-7
D gene: -
CDR3 DNA: TGTGCCAGCAGCGTAGGCACGTACAGCTACGAGCAGTACTTC
CDR3 protein: CASSVGTYSYEQYF

clone size: -
V gene: TRBV6-1
J gene: TRBJ2-1
D gene: -
CDR3 DNA: TGTGCCAGCAGTGCGGGGAGACAGTTCTTC
CDR3 protein: CASSAGRQFF

clone size: few
V gene: TRBV30
J gene: TRBJ2-7
D gene: TRBD1
CDR3 DNA: TGTGCCTGGAGTTACGGACAGGGATCCTACGAGCAGTACTTC
CDR3 protein: CAWSYGQGSYEQYF